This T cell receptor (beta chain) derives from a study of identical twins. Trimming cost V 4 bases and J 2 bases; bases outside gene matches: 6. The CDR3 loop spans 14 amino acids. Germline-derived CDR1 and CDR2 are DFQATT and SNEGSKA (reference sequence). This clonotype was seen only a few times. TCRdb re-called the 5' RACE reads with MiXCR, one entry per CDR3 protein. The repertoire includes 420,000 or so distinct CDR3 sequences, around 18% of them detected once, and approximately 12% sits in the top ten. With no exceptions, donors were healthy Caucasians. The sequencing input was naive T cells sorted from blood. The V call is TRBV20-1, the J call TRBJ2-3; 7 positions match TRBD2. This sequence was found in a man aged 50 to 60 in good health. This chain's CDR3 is CSAKGAGPTDTQYF. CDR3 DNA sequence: TGCAGTGCTAAGGGAGCGGGACCCACAGATACGCAGTATTTT.